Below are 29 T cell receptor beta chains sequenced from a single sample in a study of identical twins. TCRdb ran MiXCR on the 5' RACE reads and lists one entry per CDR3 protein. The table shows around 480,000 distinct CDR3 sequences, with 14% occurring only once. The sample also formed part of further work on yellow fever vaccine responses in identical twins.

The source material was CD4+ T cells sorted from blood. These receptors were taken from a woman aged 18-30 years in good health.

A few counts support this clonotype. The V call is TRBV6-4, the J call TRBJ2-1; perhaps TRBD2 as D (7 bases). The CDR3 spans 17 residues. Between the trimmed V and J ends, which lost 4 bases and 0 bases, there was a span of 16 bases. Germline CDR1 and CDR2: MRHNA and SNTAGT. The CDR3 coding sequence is TGTGCCAGCAGTGCCATAGGGGGGGGGAGCTCCTACAATGAGCAGTTCTTC. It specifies CASSAIGGGSSYNEQFF.

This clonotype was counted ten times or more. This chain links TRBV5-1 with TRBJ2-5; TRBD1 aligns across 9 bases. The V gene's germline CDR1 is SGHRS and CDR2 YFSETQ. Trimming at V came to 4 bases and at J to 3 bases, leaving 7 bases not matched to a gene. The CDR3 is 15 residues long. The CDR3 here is CASSVTGGREETQYF. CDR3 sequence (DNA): TGCGCCAGCAGCGTGACAGGGGGTAGAGAAGAGACCCAGTACTTC. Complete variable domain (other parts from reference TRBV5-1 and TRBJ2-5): KAGVTQTPRYLIKTRGQQVTLSCSPISGHRSVSWYQQTPGQGLQFLFEYFSETQRNKGNFPGRFSGRQFSNSRSEMNVSTLELGDSALYLCASSVTGGREETQYFGPGTRLLVL.

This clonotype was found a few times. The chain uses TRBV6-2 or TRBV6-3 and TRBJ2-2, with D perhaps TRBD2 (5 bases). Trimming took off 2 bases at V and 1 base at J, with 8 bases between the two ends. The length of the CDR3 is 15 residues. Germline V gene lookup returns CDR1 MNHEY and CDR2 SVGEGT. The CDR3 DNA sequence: TGTGCCAGCAGTTACGCGGGCAGGAACACCGGGGAGCTGTTTTTT. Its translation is CASSYAGRNTGELFF.

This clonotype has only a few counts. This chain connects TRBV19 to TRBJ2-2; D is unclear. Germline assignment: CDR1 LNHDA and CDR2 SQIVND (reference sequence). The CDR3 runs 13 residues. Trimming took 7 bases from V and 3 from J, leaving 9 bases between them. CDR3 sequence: CASTERDTGELFF. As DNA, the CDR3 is TGTGCCAGTACCGAGAGAGACACCGGGGAGCTGTTTTTT.

The CDR3 DNA reads as TGTGCCAGCAGGGCCGGCGGGGGCAGTAATTCACCCCTCCACTTT. It codes for CASRAGGGSNSPLHF. The rearrangement joins TRBV3-1 to TRBJ1-6, with D maybe TRBD1 (6 bases). Germline CDR1 is LGHDT and CDR2 is YNNKEL (reference sequence). V was shortened by 6 bases and J by 6 bases, with 15 bases between the two germline ends. CDR3 size: 15 residues.

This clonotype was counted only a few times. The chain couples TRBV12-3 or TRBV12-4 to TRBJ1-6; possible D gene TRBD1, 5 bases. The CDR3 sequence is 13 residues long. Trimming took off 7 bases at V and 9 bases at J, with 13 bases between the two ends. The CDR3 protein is CASKVRGVSPLHF. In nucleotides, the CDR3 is TGTGCCAGCAAGGTGAGGGGCGTTTCACCCCTCCACTTT.

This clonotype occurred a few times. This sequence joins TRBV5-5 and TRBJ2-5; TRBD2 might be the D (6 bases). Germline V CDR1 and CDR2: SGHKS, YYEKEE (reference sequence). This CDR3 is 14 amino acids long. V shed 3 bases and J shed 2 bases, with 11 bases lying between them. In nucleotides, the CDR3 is TGTGCCAGCAGCTCGCGACTAGATCAAGAGACCCAGTACTTC. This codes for CASSSRLDQETQYF.

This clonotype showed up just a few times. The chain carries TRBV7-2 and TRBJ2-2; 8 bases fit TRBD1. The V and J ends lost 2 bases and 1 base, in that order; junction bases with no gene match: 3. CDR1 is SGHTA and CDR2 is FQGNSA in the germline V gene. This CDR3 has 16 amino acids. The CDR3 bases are TGTGCCAGCAGCTTATTAGGACAGGGGAACACCGGGGAGCTGTTTTTT. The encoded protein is CASSLLGQGNTGELFF.

The CDR3 DNA reads as TGTGCCAGCAGTTACTCTCAATATGGCTACACCTTC. Translated: CASSYSQYGYTF. The chain uses TRBV6-2 or TRBV6-3 and TRBJ1-2; D is uncertain. The CDR3 runs 12 residues. Germline-derived CDR1 and CDR2 are MNHEY and SVGEGT. V lost 0 bases, J lost 5 bases, and 4 bases lay in between.

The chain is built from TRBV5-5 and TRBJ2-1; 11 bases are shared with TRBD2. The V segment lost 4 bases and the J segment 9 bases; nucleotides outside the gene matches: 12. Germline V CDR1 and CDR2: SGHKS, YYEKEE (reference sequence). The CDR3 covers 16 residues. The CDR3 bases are TGTGCCAGCAGCACCTTAGCGGGAGGGCCTTGGGCTGAGCAGTTCTTC. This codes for CASSTLAGGPWAEQFF.

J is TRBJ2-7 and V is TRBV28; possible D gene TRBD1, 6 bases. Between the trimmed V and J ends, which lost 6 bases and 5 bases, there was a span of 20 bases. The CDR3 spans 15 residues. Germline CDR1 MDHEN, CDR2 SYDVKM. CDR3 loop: CASSRYLTGSHEQYF. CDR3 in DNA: TGTGCCAGCAGCCGGTATCTTACAGGGTCCCACGAGCAGTACTTC. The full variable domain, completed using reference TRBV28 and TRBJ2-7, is DVKVTQSSRYLVKRTGEKVFLECVQDMDHENMFWYRQDPGLGLRLIYFSYDVKMKEKGDIPEGYSVSREKKERFSLILESASTNQTSMYLCASSRYLTGSHEQYFGPGTRLTVT.

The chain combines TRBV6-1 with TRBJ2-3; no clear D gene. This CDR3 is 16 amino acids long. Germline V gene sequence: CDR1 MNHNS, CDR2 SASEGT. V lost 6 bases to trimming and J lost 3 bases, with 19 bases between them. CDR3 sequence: CASSLKSSPGTDTQYF. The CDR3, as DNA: TGTGCCAGCAGCCTCAAATCCTCCCCGGGTACAGATACGCAGTATTTT.

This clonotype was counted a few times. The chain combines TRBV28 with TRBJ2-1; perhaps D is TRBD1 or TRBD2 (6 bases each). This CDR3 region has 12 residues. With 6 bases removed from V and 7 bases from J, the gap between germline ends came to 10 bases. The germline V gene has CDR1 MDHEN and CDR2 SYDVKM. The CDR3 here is CASRRDKNEQFF. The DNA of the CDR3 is TGTGCCAGCAGGCGGGACAAGAATGAGCAGTTCTTC. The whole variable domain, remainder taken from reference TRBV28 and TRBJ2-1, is DVKVTQSSRYLVKRTGEKVFLECVQDMDHENMFWYRQDPGLGLRLIYFSYDVKMKEKGDIPEGYSVSREKKERFSLILESASTNQTSMYLCASRRDKNEQFFGPGTRLTVL.

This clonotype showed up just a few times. CDR3 sequence (DNA): TGTGCCAGCAGCCCGGACAAGCCTGGAAACACCATATATTTT. Residues: CASSPDKPGNTIYF. The chain is built from TRBV12-3 or TRBV12-4 and TRBJ1-3; possible D gene TRBD1, 5 bases. There are 14 residues in the CDR3. V was trimmed by 6 bases and J by 2 bases, leaving 11 bases between them.

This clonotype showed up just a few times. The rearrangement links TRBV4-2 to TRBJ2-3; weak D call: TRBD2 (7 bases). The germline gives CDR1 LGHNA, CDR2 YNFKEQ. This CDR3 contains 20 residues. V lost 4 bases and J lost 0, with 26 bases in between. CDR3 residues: CASSPRGRLAGITSTDTQYF. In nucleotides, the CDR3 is TGTGCCAGCAGCCCTAGGGGGAGATTAGCGGGTATAACTAGCACAGATACGCAGTATTTT.

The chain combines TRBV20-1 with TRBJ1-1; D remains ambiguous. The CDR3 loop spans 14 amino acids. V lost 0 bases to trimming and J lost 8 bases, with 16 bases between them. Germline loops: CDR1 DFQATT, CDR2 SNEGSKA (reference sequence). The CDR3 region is CSARDLNSRAEAFF. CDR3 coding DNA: TGCAGTGCTAGAGATCTTAACTCCCGAGCGGAAGCTTTCTTT.

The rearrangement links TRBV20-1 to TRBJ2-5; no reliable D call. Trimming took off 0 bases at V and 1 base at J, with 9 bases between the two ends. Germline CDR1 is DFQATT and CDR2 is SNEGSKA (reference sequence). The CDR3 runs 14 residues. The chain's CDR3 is CSARELSRQETQYF. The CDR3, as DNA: TGCAGTGCTAGAGAACTTTCGCGCCAAGAGACCCAGTACTTC.

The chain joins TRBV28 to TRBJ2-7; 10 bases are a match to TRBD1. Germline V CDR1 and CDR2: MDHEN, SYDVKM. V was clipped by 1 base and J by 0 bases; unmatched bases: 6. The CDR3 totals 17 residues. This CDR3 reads CASSLSWDRGRSYEQYF. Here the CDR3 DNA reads TGTGCCAGCAGTTTATCCTGGGACAGGGGCCGCTCCTACGAGCAGTACTTC.

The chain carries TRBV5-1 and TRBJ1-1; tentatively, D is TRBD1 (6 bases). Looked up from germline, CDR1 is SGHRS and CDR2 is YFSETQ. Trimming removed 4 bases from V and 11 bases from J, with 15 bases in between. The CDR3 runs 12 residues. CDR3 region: CASSTQGMFAFF. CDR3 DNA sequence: TGCGCCAGCAGCACCCAGGGGATGTTCGCTTTCTTT. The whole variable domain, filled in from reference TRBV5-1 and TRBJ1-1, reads KAGVTQTPRYLIKTRGQQVTLSCSPISGHRSVSWYQQTPGQGLQFLFEYFSETQRNKGNFPGRFSGRQFSNSRSEMNVSTLELGDSALYLCASSTQGMFAFFGQGTRLTVV.

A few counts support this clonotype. CDR3: CSARGPAGGTDTQYF. The CDR3 coding sequence is TGCAGTGCTAGAGGCCCGGCGGGAGGCACAGATACGCAGTATTTT. This chain joins TRBV20-1 and TRBJ2-3; 7 nucleotides match TRBD2. The germline gives CDR1 DFQATT, CDR2 SNEGSKA (reference sequence). V trimming: 1 base; J trimming: 1 base; junction bases outside the gene matches: 5. The CDR3 contains 15 residues.

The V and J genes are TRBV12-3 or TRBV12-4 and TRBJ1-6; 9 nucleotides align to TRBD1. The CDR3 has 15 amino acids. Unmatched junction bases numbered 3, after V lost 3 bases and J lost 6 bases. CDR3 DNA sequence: TGTGCCAGCAGTTTCCCGACAGGGGGTAATTCACCCCTCCACTTT. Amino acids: CASSFPTGGNSPLHF.

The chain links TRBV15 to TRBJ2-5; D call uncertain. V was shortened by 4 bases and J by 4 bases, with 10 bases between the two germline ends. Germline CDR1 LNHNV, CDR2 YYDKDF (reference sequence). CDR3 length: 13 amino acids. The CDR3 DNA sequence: TGTGCCACCAGCAATTCAAGAGGAGAGACCCAGTACTTC. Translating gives CATSNSRGETQYF. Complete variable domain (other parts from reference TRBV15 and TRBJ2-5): DAMVIQNPRYQVTQFGKPVTLSCSQTLNHNVMYWYQQKSSQAPKLLFHYYDKDFNNEADTPDNFQSRRPNTSFCFLDIRSPGLGDTAMYLCATSNSRGETQYFGPGTRLLVL.

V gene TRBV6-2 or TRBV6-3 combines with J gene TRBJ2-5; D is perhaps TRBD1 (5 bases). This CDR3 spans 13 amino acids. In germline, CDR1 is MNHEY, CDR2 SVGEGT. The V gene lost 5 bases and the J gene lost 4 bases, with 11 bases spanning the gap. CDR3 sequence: CASSNTGRETQYF. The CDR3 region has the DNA TGTGCCAGCAGTAATACAGGAAGAGAGACCCAGTACTTC.

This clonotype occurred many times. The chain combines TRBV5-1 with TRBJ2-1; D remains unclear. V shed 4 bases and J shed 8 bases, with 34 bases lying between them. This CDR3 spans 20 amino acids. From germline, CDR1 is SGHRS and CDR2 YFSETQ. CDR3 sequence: CASSPETWLVGKGKLDEQFF. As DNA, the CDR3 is TGCGCCAGCAGCCCGGAGACCTGGTTAGTGGGGAAGGGAAAGTTGGATGAGCAGTTCTTC.

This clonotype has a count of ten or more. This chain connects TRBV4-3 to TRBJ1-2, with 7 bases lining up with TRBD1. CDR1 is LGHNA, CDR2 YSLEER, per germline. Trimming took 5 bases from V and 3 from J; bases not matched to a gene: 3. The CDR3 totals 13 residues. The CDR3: CASSSDRDYGYTF. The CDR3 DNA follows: TGCGCCAGCAGCTCCGACAGGGACTATGGCTACACCTTC.

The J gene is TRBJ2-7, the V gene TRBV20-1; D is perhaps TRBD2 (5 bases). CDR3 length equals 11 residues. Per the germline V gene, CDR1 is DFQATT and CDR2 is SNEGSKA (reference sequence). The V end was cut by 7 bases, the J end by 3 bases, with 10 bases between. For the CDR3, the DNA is TGCAGTGGGGGTGGAGGCTACGAGCAGTACTTC. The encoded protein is CSGGGGYEQYF.

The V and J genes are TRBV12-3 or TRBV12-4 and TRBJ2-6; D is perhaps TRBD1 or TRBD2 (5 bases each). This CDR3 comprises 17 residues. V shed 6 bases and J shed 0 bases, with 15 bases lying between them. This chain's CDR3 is CASSELGRTSGANVLTF. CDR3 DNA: TGTGCCAGCAGCGAGTTGGGACGGACCTCTGGGGCCAACGTCCTGACTTTC.

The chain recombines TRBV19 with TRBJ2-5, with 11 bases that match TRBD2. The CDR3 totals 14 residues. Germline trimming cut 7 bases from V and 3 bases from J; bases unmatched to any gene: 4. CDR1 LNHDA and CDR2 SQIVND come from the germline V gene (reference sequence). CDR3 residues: CASTQLAGEETQYF. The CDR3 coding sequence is TGTGCCAGTACCCAACTAGCGGGAGAAGAGACCCAGTACTTC.

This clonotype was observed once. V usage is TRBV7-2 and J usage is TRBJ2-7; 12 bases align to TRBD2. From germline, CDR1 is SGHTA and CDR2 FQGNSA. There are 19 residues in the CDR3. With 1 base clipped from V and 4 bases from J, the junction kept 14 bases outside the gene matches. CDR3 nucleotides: TGTGCCAGCAGCTTAGGGCAGAATCTAGCGGGGGGGCTCGGGTACGAGCAGTACTTC. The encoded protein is CASSLGQNLAGGLGYEQYF.